A selection of T cell receptor beta chains follows, all from one sample in a study of CD8+ T cells in alopecia areata. Repertoires were generated with immunoSEQ multiplex PCR, while TCRdb's copy carries only in-frame clones and drops some. In the table there are 150,000 to 200,000 clones, roughly 50% of which are singletons. Sequencing was done on a sample of CD4+ T cells sorted from blood. The receptors here all came from a human donor in good health. Both conserved end residues are part of each CDR3. The order of the fields is clone size, J gene, V gene, D gene, CDR3 protein, CDR3 DNA. D genes are given only for firm matches. Clone size, where shown, is once, few, many, or a class for clones that have expanded.

abundance: few
j_gene: TRBJ2-4
v_gene: TRBV27
d_gene: TRBD1
CDR3aa: CASSRGTGSENIQYF
CDR3nt: TGTGCCAGCAGTAGAGGGACAGGGAGCGAAAACATTCAGTACTTC

abundance: NA
j_gene: TRBJ1-1
v_gene: TRBV29-1
d_gene: NA
CDR3aa: CSVGQTNTEAFF
CDR3nt: TGCAGCGTTGGACAGACGAACACTGAAGCTTTCTTT

abundance: NA
j_gene: TRBJ2-4
v_gene: TRBV6-5
d_gene: NA
CDR3aa: CASSYSIGSSIQYF
CDR3nt: TGTGCCAGCAGTTACTCGATTGGCAGTTCCATTCAGTACTTC

abundance: few
j_gene: TRBJ2-5
v_gene: TRBV29-1
d_gene: TRBD1
CDR3aa: CSVEYGTGLGETQYF
CDR3nt: TGCAGCGTTGAATACGGGACAGGGTTAGGGGAGACCCAGTACTTC

abundance: NA
j_gene: TRBJ1-2
v_gene: TRBV5-6
d_gene: NA
CDR3aa: CASSYRGYGYTF
CDR3nt: TGTGCCAGCAGCTACCGTGGCTATGGCTACACCTTC

abundance: NA
j_gene: TRBJ2-5
v_gene: TRBV5-8
d_gene: NA
CDR3aa: CASSLEAGPQETQYF
CDR3nt: TGTGCCAGCAGCTTGGAGGCGGGACCCCAAGAGACCCAGTACTTC

abundance: few
j_gene: TRBJ1-2
v_gene: TRBV15
d_gene: NA
CDR3aa: CATSRDLGNGYTF
CDR3nt: TGTGCCACCAGCAGAGATTTGGGGAACGGCTACACCTTC

abundance: NA
j_gene: TRBJ2-7
v_gene: TRBV6-1
d_gene: TRBD1
CDR3aa: CASSTHRGGYEQYF
CDR3nt: TGTGCCAGCAGTACCCACAGGGGTGGATACGAGCAGTACTTC

abundance: NA
j_gene: TRBJ2-5
v_gene: TRBV6-1
d_gene: TRBD2
CDR3aa: CASSELAGGPQTQYF
CDR3nt: TGTGCCAGCAGTGAACTAGCGGGAGGGCCCCAGACCCAGTACTTC

abundance: few
j_gene: TRBJ2-3
v_gene: TRBV4-1
d_gene: NA
CDR3aa: CASSQEPTDTQYF
CDR3nt: TGCGCCAGCAGCCAAGAGCCCACAGATACGCAGTATTTT

abundance: few
j_gene: TRBJ2-7
v_gene: TRBV29-1
d_gene: TRBD2
CDR3aa: CSVATSGGLIYEQYF
CDR3nt: TGCAGCGTGGCTACTAGCGGGGGACTCATCTACGAGCAGTACTTC

abundance: few
j_gene: TRBJ2-3
v_gene: TRBV19
d_gene: NA
CDR3aa: CASRGDSTDTQYF
CDR3nt: TGTGCCAGTAGAGGGGATTCCACAGATACGCAGTATTTT

abundance: NA
j_gene: TRBJ2-5
v_gene: TRBV27
d_gene: NA
CDR3aa: CASSLSIQTRTQYF
CDR3nt: TGTGCCAGCAGTTTATCGATACAAACCAGGACCCAGTACTTC

abundance: NA
j_gene: TRBJ2-7
v_gene: TRBV5-1
d_gene: NA
CDR3aa: CASSLLGYGYEQYF
CDR3nt: TGCGCCAGCAGCTTGTTGGGTTACGGCTACGAGCAGTACTTC

abundance: NA
j_gene: TRBJ2-5
v_gene: TRBV28
d_gene: TRBD2
CDR3aa: CASSFLVLAGHQETQYF
CDR3nt: TGTGCCAGCAGTTTCTTGGTCCTAGCGGGCCACCAAGAGACCCAGTACTTC

abundance: few
j_gene: TRBJ2-2
v_gene: TRBV30
d_gene: TRBD1
CDR3aa: CASTDSTGWTGELFF
CDR3nt: TGTGCCTCCACCGATTCGACAGGGTGGACCGGGGAGCTGTTTTTT